This TCR beta chain came from a study of long-term antiretroviral therapy in people with HIV. Study-level points and caveats: HIV repertoire CDR3 lengths ranged less widely than those of controls.

This clone was observed a few times. The antigen remains unidentified. Germline V CDR1 and CDR2: MNHNS, SASEGT. The CDR3 contains 17 residues. V lost 2 bases and J lost 4, with 20 bases in between. Runs used v3.0 of the immunoSEQ assay and were done at survey level. Using immunoSEQ multiplex PCR, the repertoire was profiled, and TCRdb retains in-frame clones only, with some absent. The table shows fewer than 30,000 clones, with roughly 80% occurring only once. Only United States sites treated participants with HIV. Each specimen consisted of roughly 1-11 million cryopreserved PBMC prior to extraction of DNA.

The V gene is TRBV6-1, the J gene TRBJ1-2, with unresolved D. The sequence was obtained from a man younger than 40 with HIV. This material consisted of unsorted PBMCs, taken 2.1 years after starting antiretroviral therapy. CDR3 in DNA: TGTGCCAGCAGTGAAAACCAGAGGAGGGAAGTAGGCTATGGCTACACCTTC. Protein: CASSENQRREVGYGYTF.